These T cell receptor beta chains were read from a single sample in a study of T-cell reconstitution after alpha-beta-depleted transplantation in children. TCRdb analysed the PCR reads with MiXCR anew, one entry per CDR3 protein. The table has 200,000 or so distinct CDR3 sequences, 6.3% seen once. Sequencing used PBMCs, obtained before TCRalphabeta/CD19-depleted stem cell transplant. These receptors were obtained from a girl less than two years old with combined immunodeficiency, due to receive a stem cell transplant. Both conserved end residues are part of each CDR3. Fields, in order: V gene, J gene, D gene, clone size, CDR3 DNA, CDR3 protein. The D gene is left open where the match is weak. The size entry is marked missing in some rows and otherwise reads once, few, many or a size class.

>TRBV7-9|TRBJ2-1|-|many
TGTGCCAGCACTGGGGGCTTAGGTGCCTACAATGAGCAGTTCTTC
CASTGGLGAYNEQFF
>TRBV5-1|TRBJ2-5|-|many
TGCGCCAGCAGCATCGGAATGTTCCAAGAGACCCAGTACTTC
CASSIGMFQETQYF
>TRBV29-1|TRBJ2-5|TRBD1|many
TGCAGCGTGATGGGACAGGGGGCCGCAGGGACAGAGACCCAGTACTTC
CSVMGQGAAGTETQYF
>TRBV11-2|TRBJ2-7|TRBD1|many
TGTGCCAGCAGCTGGACAGGGTCTCCCTACGAGCAGTACTTC
CASSWTGSPYEQYF
>TRBV18|TRBJ2-1|TRBD1|-
TGTGCCAGCTCACCACCGGGACAGGGGAGGAATGAGCAGTTCTTC
CASSPPGQGRNEQFF
>TRBV5-1|TRBJ1-4|-|many
TGCGCCAGCAGAAGAGATTCAACTAATGAAAAACTGTTTTTT
CASRRDSTNEKLFF
>TRBV2|TRBJ1-4|TRBD1|many
TGTGCCAGCGTTGAAGTGTCAGGGACAGGGGGCTACGGTAATGAAAAACTGTTTTTT
CASVEVSGTGGYGNEKLFF
>TRBV7-6|TRBJ2-1|-|many
TGTGCCAGCAGCTTAGTCGGGGGGCATGGCTACAATGAGCAGTTCTTC
CASSLVGGHGYNEQFF
>TRBV5-1|TRBJ2-2|-|many
TGCGCCAGCAGCTTGGGAGCCATGGACGGGGAGCTGTTTTTT
CASSLGAMDGELFF
>TRBV11-2|TRBJ1-4|-|many
TGTGCCAGCAGCCTTGGGGCAAAACTGTTTTTT
CASSLGAKLFF
>TRBV4-3|TRBJ1-3|-|few
TGCGCCAGCAGCCGCGAGAGATCAGGAAACACCATATATTTT
CASSRERSGNTIYF
>TRBV9|TRBJ2-7|TRBD2|many
TGTGCCAGCAGCAAAGGGACTAGCGAAACCTACGAGCAGTACTTC
CASSKGTSETYEQYF
>TRBV7-8|TRBJ2-3|-|medium-sized
TGTGCCAGCAGCTTTAAGGGGTCCTCCACAGATACGCAGTATTTT
CASSFKGSSTDTQYF
>TRBV12-3/TRBV12-4|TRBJ1-2|-|many
TGTGCCAGCAGTTTCTCCCCGGAGGGCTACACCTTC
CASSFSPEGYTF
>TRBV27|TRBJ2-3|TRBD2|many
TGTGCCAGCAGTTCATGGACTAGCGGACTCACAGATACGCAGTATTTT
CASSSWTSGLTDTQYF
>TRBV12-3/TRBV12-4|TRBJ2-1|-|many
TGTGCCAGCAACGGGAATCGACTGTACAATGAGCAGTTCTTC
CASNGNRLYNEQFF
>TRBV6-2/TRBV6-3|TRBJ2-1|TRBD2|many
TGTGCCAGCAGAAATAGCGGGAGGCGCCAGAAGCAGTTCTTC
CASRNSGRRQKQFF